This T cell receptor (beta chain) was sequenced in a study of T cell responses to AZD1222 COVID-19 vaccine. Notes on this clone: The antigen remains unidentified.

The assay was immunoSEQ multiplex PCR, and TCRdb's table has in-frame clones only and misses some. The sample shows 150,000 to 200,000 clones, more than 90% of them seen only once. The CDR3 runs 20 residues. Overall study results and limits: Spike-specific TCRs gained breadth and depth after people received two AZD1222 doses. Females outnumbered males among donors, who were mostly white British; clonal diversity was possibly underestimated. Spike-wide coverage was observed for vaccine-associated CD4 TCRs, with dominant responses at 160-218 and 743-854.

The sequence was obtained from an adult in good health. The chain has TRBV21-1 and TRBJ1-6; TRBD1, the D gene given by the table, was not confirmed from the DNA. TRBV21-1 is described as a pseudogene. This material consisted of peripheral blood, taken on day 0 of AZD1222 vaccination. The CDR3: CASSKALKTGGFSYNSPLHF. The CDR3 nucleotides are TGTGCCAGCAGCAAAGCGCTTAAGACAGGGGGGTTTAGCTATAATTCACCCCTCCACTTT.